This T cell receptor (beta chain) was profiled in a study of early T cells in non-severe SARS-CoV-2 infection (TCRdb year 2021). Background for the entire study: TCR sequencing used bulk RNA from unsorted whole blood, so alpha and beta chains could not be paired. Points the paper makes about the study in general: VDJdb matching was skewed toward anti-spike CD8 responses and likely underestimated virus-specific expansions, missing private and CD4 specificities.

This clonotype has just a few counts. What this receptor recognizes is not known. Per-base quality was not reported, and no clone a single base away is much larger than it. Libraries were constructed by 5' RACE. The sequencing machine was a NextSeq 500. To correct for sequencing error and PCR bias, the TCR library protocol tagged individual cDNA molecules with unique molecular identifiers. Sequencing covered both TCR alpha and beta chains, and within each sample the abundances of alpha and beta sequences were tightly co-correlated. The published analysis was carried out like this. Decombinator V4 was used to annotate TCR sequences for V gene, J gene and CDR3. TCRs were defined as expanded if a significant change between any two time points was detected under a Poisson model with p below 0.0001. TCR abundances were normalised to the total number of TCRs sequenced per sample and were expressed as counts per million. VDJdb, accessed 1 November 2021, was searched for CMV, EBV and SARS-CoV-2 annotated TCRs, excluding TCRs annotated for multiple antigens. TCRdb trimmed public reads at Q25 via fastp, called clones via MiXCR and kept in-frame beta chains. Rows matching on CDR3 protein sequence are summarized as one entry with the most common DNA and genes. What appears here as the V and J calls and clone size reflects TCRdb's work, not the paper's. A total of about 69,000 distinct CDR3 sequences appear in this sample, roughly 9.4% of them only once. The ten largest clones capture just under 6% of the sample.

The study was a case-control design nested within a healthcare worker cohort in London, UK, with weekly nasopharyngeal swab PCR tests and blood sampling. Healthcare workers were recruited during the week of the UK lockdown, between 23 and 31 March 2020, and followed weekly for up to roughly 15 weeks. The clonotype was recovered from an adult who was a healthcare worker with PCR-confirmed SARS-CoV-2 infection or an uninfected control (not recorded which). Specimen: whole blood.

In nucleotide form, the sequence is TGCGCCAGCAGCCGGGACAGGGGAAATACCGGGGAGCTGTTTTTT. Translated, it gives CASSRDRGNTGELFF. Recombination connected TRBV5-1 to TRBJ2-2, with TRBD1 matching 10 junction bases. Measured from the cysteine to the phenylalanine, the CDR3 is 15 residues long. Only the CDR3 portion is preserved as DNA: 45 bases, with reading frame beginning at the first base. Via the germline V gene, CDR1 is SGHRS and CDR2 YFSETQ. V ends up 4 bases short and J 5 bases short, with an unmatched junction base count of 5.